The T cell receptor (beta chain) described here comes from a study of T cells in women clearing cervical HPV infection. The germline CDR1 and CDR2 sequences are DFQATT and SNEGSKA (reference sequence). J was trimmed by 0 bases and V by 0 bases; bases with no gene match: 13. The CDR3 is 18 residues long. With respect to this clone: The sequence runs out 3 residues before the end of the CDR3; the remainder is reconstructed from the germline J gene.

The protocol was immunoSEQ multiplex PCR, while the TCRdb copy is restricted to in-frame clones and leaves out a portion. The sample table sets out approximately 52,000 clones. The TCR sequence derives from a woman between 18 and 75 years old with a cervical HPV16 infection that either progressed to CIN3+ or cleared (not recorded which). The rearrangement links TRBV20-1 to TRBJ1-1; 7 bases are a match to TRBD1. The sequencing sample was made of blood buffy coat. Partial CDR3 DNA: TGCAGTGCTAGAGACACTGGGACAGACCGCCTCATGAACACTGAA. Protein: CSARDTGTDRLMNTE. The whole CDR3 protein reads CSARDTGTDRLMNTEAFF.